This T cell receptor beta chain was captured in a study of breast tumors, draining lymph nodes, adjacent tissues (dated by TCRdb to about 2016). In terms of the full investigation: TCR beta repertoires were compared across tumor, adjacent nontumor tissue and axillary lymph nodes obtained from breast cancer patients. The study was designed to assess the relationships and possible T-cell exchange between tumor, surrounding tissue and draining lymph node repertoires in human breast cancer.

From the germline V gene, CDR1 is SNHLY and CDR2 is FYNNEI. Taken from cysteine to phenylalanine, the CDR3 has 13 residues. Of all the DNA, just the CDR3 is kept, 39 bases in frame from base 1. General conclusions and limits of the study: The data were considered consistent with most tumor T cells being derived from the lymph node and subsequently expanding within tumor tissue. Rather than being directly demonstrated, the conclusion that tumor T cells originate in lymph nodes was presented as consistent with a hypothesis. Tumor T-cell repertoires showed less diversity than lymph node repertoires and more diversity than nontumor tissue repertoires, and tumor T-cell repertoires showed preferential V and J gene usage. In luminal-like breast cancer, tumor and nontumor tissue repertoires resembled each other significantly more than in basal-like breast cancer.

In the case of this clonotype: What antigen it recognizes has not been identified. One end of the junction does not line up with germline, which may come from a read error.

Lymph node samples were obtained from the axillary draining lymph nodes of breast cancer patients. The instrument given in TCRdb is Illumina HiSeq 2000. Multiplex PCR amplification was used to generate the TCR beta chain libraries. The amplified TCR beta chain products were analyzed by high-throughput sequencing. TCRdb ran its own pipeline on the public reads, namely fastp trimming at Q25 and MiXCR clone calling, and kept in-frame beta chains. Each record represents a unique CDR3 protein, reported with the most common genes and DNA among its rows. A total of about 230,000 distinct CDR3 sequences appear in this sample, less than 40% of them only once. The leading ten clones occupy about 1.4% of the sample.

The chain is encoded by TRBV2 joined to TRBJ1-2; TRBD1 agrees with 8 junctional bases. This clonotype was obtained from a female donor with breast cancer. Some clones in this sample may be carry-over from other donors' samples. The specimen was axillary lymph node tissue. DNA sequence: TGTGCCAGCAGTGAGACAGGGGCCTATGGCTATACCTTC. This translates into CASSETGAYGYTF.